This entry lists 5 T cell receptor beta chains sequenced from one sample in a study of shared clonotypes between healthy human individuals. Generated by immunoSEQ multiplex PCR, the TCRdb table keeps only in-frame clones and is missing some. The sample lists some 660,000 clones, less than 80% seen once, with 1.5% to 2% in the top ten. Input material: memory CD4+ T cells sorted from blood. Subset given: CD45RA-negative fraction. The receptors derive from a woman aged 25 to 39 in good health.

V is TRBV28 and J is TRBJ2-7; possible D gene TRBD1, 6 bases. Germline CDR1 is MDHEN and CDR2 is SYDVKM. The CDR3 runs to 13 residues. The ends were cut back, 6 bases at V and 3 bases at J, with 12 bases in the middle. The CDR3 DNA reads as TGTGCCAGCAGAAACCCCAGGGGCTACGAGCAGTACTTC. Translated, it gives CASRNPRGYEQYF.

The chain has TRBV19 and TRBJ1-5, with D possibly matching TRBD1 (6 bases). This CDR3 has 16 residues. Trimming stripped 0 bases from V and 0 bases from J, with 9 bases between. Germline V gene data show CDR1 as LNHDA and CDR2 as SQIVND (reference sequence). CDR3 in DNA: TGTGCCAGTAGTATAGAGACAGGTTTTAGCAATCAGCCCCAGCATTTT. Translated: CASSIETGFSNQPQHF.

The V and J genes are TRBV28 and TRBJ2-1, with D possibly TRBD2 on 6 matching bases. In germline, CDR1 is MDHEN, CDR2 SYDVKM. This CDR3 region has 16 residues. The ends were cut back, 8 bases at V and 2 bases at J, with 19 bases in the middle. The CDR3 nucleotides are TGTGCCAGCTTGGAGGGCCAACGCGGGCCCTACAATGAGCAGTTCTTC. This encodes CASLEGQRGPYNEQFF.

V gene TRBV5-1 combines with J gene TRBJ2-5, with D uncertain. Germline V lookup: CDR1 SGHRS, CDR2 YFSETQ. V gave up 3 bases and J gave up 1 base, with 13 bases separating them. This CDR3 has 15 residues. CDR3 sequence (DNA): TGCGCCAGCAGCTCGTTCGTGAAGGCCCAAGAGACCCAGTACTTC. Its translation is CASSSFVKAQETQYF.

This sequence joins TRBV28 and TRBJ1-5; TRBD1 agrees at 8 bases. With V trimmed by 3 bases and J by 6 bases, 10 bases remained unmatched. CDR3 length: 16 amino acids. Germline loops: CDR1 MDHEN, CDR2 SYDVKM. The DNA for the CDR3 is TGTGCCAGCAGTTTTTCGTGGACAGGGAGTCGTCAGCCCCAGCATTTT. Translating gives CASSFSWTGSRQPQHF.